Shown below are 3 T cell receptor beta chains from a single sample sequenced in a study of blood T cells in healthy people across ages. For the second PCR, which ran for about 7 to 11 cycles, a sample-barcoded 5' primer and a J-beta primer mix were used. TCRdb called the 5' RACE reads again in MiXCR, with one record for every CDR3 protein. Here the sample spans roughly 2 million distinct CDR3 sequences, around 50% being singletons. Sequencing input: blood. Receptors originate from a woman aged 40 to 50 in good health.

This clonotype was seen only a few times. The chain links TRBV28 to TRBJ2-5; D could derive from TRBD1 or TRBD2 (5 bases each). The J call is in doubt because the DNA end fits TRBJ2-7 better. CDR3 length: 14 amino acids. Germline CDR1 reads MDHEN; CDR2 reads SYDVKM. The CDR3 nucleotides read TGTGCCAGCGGGGACGCCCGCCAAATGGGCGAGCAGTACTTC. This encodes CASGDARQMGEQYF.

The J gene is TRBJ2-7, the V gene TRBV9; the D is unclear. The V end lost 0 bases, the J end lost 5 bases, and 12 bases lay between the germline ends. The CDR3 length is 14 residues. Germline CDR1 and CDR2: SGDLS and YYNGEE. Here the CDR3 DNA reads TGTGCCAGCAGCGTAGACGTGGGTTCGGACGAGCAGTACTTC. Its translation: CASSVDVGSDEQYF.

The V call is TRBV7-8, the J call TRBJ1-1, with 10 bases lining up with TRBD1. Germline V gene lookup returns CDR1 SGHVS and CDR2 FQNEAQ. J was trimmed by 1 base and V by 3 bases; bases with no gene match: 8. This CDR3 comprises 17 residues. For the CDR3, the DNA is TGTGCCAGCAGCTTGGGACAGGGGTTATTTGGGAACACTGAAGCTTTCTTT. It is translated as CASSLGQGLFGNTEAFF.